This TCR beta chain was sequenced during a study of blood T cells in healthy people across ages. Overall study context: With template switching, about one barcoded beta molecule was captured per two T cells.

At least 6.5 million PBMCs were isolated per sample. Study observations and caveats: Age showed a roughly linear inverse relationship with TCR beta diversity per million T cells.

About this clonotype: Its antigen remains unknown.

With a J-beta primer mix and a sample-barcoded 5' primer, a second PCR ran roughly 7 to 11 cycles. TCRdb redid the calling of the 5' RACE reads with MiXCR, one entry per CDR3 protein. The sample yields about 680,000 distinct CDR3 sequences, around 49% seen once. The CDR3 is 14 residues long. In germline, CDR1 is SGHTA, CDR2 FQGNSA. Trimming removed 1 base at V and 4 bases at J, with 7 bases between. The chain carries TRBV7-2 and TRBJ1-4; D unresolved. This receptor was identified in a woman between 55 and 75 years old in good health. Sequences were obtained from blood. The DNA for the CDR3 is TGTGCCAGCAGCTTAGGACCTAATAATGAAAAACTGTTTTTT. Translation gives CASSLGPNNEKLFF. Full variable domain (outside the CDR3, taken from reference TRBV7-2 and TRBJ1-4): GAGVSQSPSNKVTEKGKDVELRCDPISGHTALYWYRQSLGQGLEFLIYFQGNSAPDKSGLPSDRFSAERTGGSVSTLTIQRTQQEDSAVYLCASSLGPNNEKLFFGSGTQLSVL.